This TCR beta chain was sequenced in a study of blood T cell repertoires in COVID-19. Assay used: immunoSEQ multiplex PCR; TCRdb lists only in-frame clones, some missing. The sample holds 400,000 to 500,000 clones, roughly 90% seen once. Trimming took 6 bases from V and 5 from J, leaving 8 bases between them. Germline V gives CDR1 DFQATT, CDR2 SNEGSKA (reference sequence). The CDR3 consists of 10 residues. This clone was found once. The sequencing input was PBMCs or T cells enriched from blood (not recorded which). The J gene is TRBJ2-7, the V gene TRBV20-1; D unresolved. The clonotype comes from a woman in her thirties or forties who had recovered from COVID-19. For the CDR3, the DNA is TGCAGTGCCACTTTGGACGAGCAGTACTTC. This encodes CSATLDEQYF.